This T cell receptor (beta chain) is from a study of OX40 agonist ivuxolimab in advanced cancers. At the level of the study: Patients took ivuxolimab, an agonistic anti-OX40 (CD134) antibody. Hepatocellular carcinoma, melanoma, renal cell or head and neck cancer was diagnosed in the dose-escalation patients. Broader study findings: The authors did not determine the antigen specificity of the expanded peripheral T cells.

Germline loops: CDR1 SQVTM, CDR2 ANQGSEA. This CDR3 spans 14 amino acids. The V gene lost 0 bases and the J gene lost 4 bases, with 9 bases spanning the gap. TCRdb's table, derived via immunoSEQ multiplex PCR, lists solely in-frame clones and lacks some. The sample lists more than 40,000 clones, 91% occurring once. About this clone itself: Its antigen is still unknown.

The chain uses TRBV29-1 and TRBJ2-2; D gene uncertain. Sequenced material: CD4+ or CD8+ T cells sorted from blood, taken in a trial of the OX40 agonist ivuxolimab. The sequence was obtained from an adult with an advanced solid tumor such as melanoma, head and neck, liver or kidney cancer. The CDR3 DNA sequence: TGCAGCGTTGAAGATAATCACTTCACCGGGGAGCTGTTTTTT. Its translation is CSVEDNHFTGELFF.